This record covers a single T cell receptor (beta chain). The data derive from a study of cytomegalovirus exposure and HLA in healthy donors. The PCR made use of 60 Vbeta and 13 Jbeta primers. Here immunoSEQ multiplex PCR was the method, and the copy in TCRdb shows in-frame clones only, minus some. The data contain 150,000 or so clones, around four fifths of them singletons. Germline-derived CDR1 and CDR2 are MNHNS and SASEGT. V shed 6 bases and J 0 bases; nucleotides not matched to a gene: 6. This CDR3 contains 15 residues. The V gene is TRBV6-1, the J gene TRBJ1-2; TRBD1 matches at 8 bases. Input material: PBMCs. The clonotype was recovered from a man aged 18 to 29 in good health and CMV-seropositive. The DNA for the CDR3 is TGTGCCAGCAGCGGACAGGGCCAAGCTAACTATGGCTACACCTTC. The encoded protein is CASSGQGQANYGYTF.